Following are 30 T cell receptor beta chains from one sample sequenced in a study of blood T cell repertoires in COVID-19. Profiling relied on immunoSEQ multiplex PCR, and the TCRdb table lists in-frame clones only, not all of them. The sample contains some 66,000 clones, approximately 95% of which appear only once. Sequencing was performed on peripheral blood. These receptors were collected from a man between 65 and 79 years old with active COVID-19.

Here the CDR3 reads CASSGPGQGFKETQYF. Written as DNA, the CDR3 is TGTGCCAGCAGCGGCCCTGGACAGGGCTTTAAGGAGACCCAGTACTTC. The chain is built from TRBV5-4 and TRBJ2-5; 8 bases are shared with TRBD1. Losses at the gene ends were 4 bases for V and 5 bases for J; bases not matched to a gene: 13. The CDR3 is 16 residues long. Germline CDR1 reads SGHNT; CDR2 reads YYREEE (reference sequence).

The chain carries TRBV27 and TRBJ2-3; 15 nucleotides line up with TRBD2. Unmatched junction bases numbered 29, after V lost 10 bases and J lost 6 bases. Germline V CDR1 and CDR2: MNHEY, SMNVEV (reference sequence). CDR3 length: 22 residues. The DNA for the CDR3 is TGTGCCACCTCATGGTTCGCGCCGGGACAGGGGACTAGCGGGGGGAGGCGGGATACGCAGTATTTT. Protein sequence: CATSWFAPGQGTSGGRRDTQYF.

CDR3 sequence reads: CASSSRGQETQYF. CDR3 DNA sequence: TGTGCCAGCAGTTCCAGGGGGCAAGAGACCCAGTACTTC. The chain links TRBV12-3 or TRBV12-4 to TRBJ2-5; TRBD1 matches 7 bases. Losses at the gene ends were 4 bases for V and 2 bases for J; bases not matched to a gene: 1. The CDR3 runs to 13 residues.

The rearrangement uses TRBV15 and TRBJ1-3; D is undetermined. Per the germline V gene, CDR1 is LNHNV and CDR2 is YYDKDF (reference sequence). Between the trimmed V and J ends, which lost 7 bases and 0 bases, there was a span of 19 bases. CDR3 length equals 17 residues. The DNA of the CDR3 is TGTGCCACCACCCCCGGCGGGGTTCGACCCTCTGGAAACACCATATATTTT. This sequence encodes CATTPGGVRPSGNTIYF.

V gene TRBV19 combines with J gene TRBJ1-2; D is ambiguous. This CDR3 contains 13 residues. Germline V gene data show CDR1 as LNHDA and CDR2 as SQIVND (reference sequence). Between the trimmed V and J ends, which lost 2 bases and 8 bases, there was a span of 12 bases. Written as DNA, the CDR3 is TGTGCCAGTAGTATAATCGGTAGCTACGGCTACACCTTC. Translated: CASSIIGSYGYTF.

J is TRBJ1-5 and V is TRBV6-5, with 8 nucleotides matching TRBD1. Germline CDR1 MNHEY, CDR2 SVGAGI. The CDR3 has 14 residues. J lost 9 bases, V lost 5 bases, and 9 bases had no gene match. The CDR3 loop is CASSTGTGLGPQHF. The CDR3 bases are TGTGCCAGCAGTACAGGGACAGGACTGGGGCCCCAGCATTTT.

The chain couples TRBV5-4 to TRBJ2-1; 12 nucleotides align to TRBD2. V lost 5 bases to trimming and J lost 2 bases; unmatched junction nucleotides: 8. The germline CDR1 and CDR2 sequences are SGHNT and YYREEE (reference sequence). The CDR3 extends over 17 amino acids. The DNA for the CDR3 is TGTGCCAGCAGTTCCGGGACTAGCGGGCGTGCCTACAATGAGCAGTTCTTC. This codes for CASSSGTSGRAYNEQFF.

This rearrangement joins TRBV6-6 to TRBJ1-4; 8 bases fit TRBD1. The CDR3 spans 15 residues. The V and J ends lost 9 bases and 8 bases, in that order; junction bases with no gene match: 14. The germline V gene has CDR1 MNHNY and CDR2 SVGAGI (reference sequence). The CDR3 DNA reads as TGTGCCAGTTCCTACGGAGACAGGGGTCGGGAAAAACTGTTTTTT. Translated, it gives CASSYGDRGREKLFF.

The chain links TRBV7-2 to TRBJ1-5; maybe TRBD1 (5 bases). This CDR3 spans 15 amino acids. V was pared by 2 bases and J by 5 bases, with 13 bases between. Germline V gene sequence: CDR1 SGHTA, CDR2 FQGNSA. Here the CDR3 reads CASSLNARAYQPQHF. CDR3 coding DNA: TGTGCCAGCAGCTTAAACGCCAGGGCATATCAGCCCCAGCATTTT.

The V call is TRBV21-1, the J call TRBJ2-2; the D segment call TRBD1 is taken from the table without a DNA check. TRBV21-1 is labeled a pseudogene. CDR3 size: 15 residues. In DNA, the CDR3 is TGTGCCAGCAGCAACCCCTTGACAGAGGCCGGGGAGCTGTTTTTT. Translated: CASSNPLTEAGELFF.

This rearrangement joins TRBV6-4 to TRBJ1-5, with 8 nucleotides matching TRBD1. Per the germline V gene, CDR1 is MRHNA and CDR2 is SNTAGT. With V trimmed by 7 bases and J by 0 bases, 2 bases remained unmatched. The CDR3 is 14 amino acids. CDR3 DNA sequence: TGTGCCAGCACCGACAGGGGTAGCAATCAGCCCCAGCATTTT. Its protein product is CASTDRGSNQPQHF.

The rearrangement links TRBV4-1 to TRBJ1-3; the match to TRBD1 covers 7 bases. The CDR3 totals 15 residues. The germline V gene encodes CDR1 MGHRA and CDR2 YSYEKL. Trimming removed 1 base from V and 4 bases from J; junction bases left unmatched: 4. In nucleotides, the CDR3 is TGCGCCAGCAGCCAAGCTACAGGGGTAGGAAACACCATATATTTT. Translating gives CASSQATGVGNTIYF.

The chain carries TRBV9 and TRBJ2-2; no reliable D call. Trimming took 3 bases from V and 0 from J, leaving 6 bases between them. CDR1 and CDR2 from the germline V gene are SGDLS and YYNGEE. This CDR3 contains 14 residues. For the CDR3, the DNA is TGTGCCAGCAGCGACAGATCGAACACCGGGGAGCTGTTTTTT. As protein: CASSDRSNTGELFF.

The V call is TRBV27, the J call TRBJ2-1; D is unclear. V was pared by 5 bases and J by 8 bases, with 10 bases between. CDR3 length: 12 residues. Germline V CDR1 and CDR2: MNHEY, SMNVEV (reference sequence). CDR3 protein: CASSETRDEQFF. CDR3 nucleotide sequence: TGTGCCAGCAGTGAAACGCGCGATGAGCAGTTCTTC.

The chain links TRBV5-1 to TRBJ1-5; TRBD1 matches at 7 bases. CDR3 length equals 14 residues. J was trimmed by 4 bases and V by 4 bases; bases with no gene match: 5. Germline-derived CDR1 and CDR2 are SGHRS and YFSETQ. In DNA form, the CDR3 reads TGCGCCAGCAGCCCAGGGACAGAGAATCAGCCCCAGCATTTT. It is translated as CASSPGTENQPQHF.

The V gene is TRBV7-6, the J gene TRBJ1-1; D gene ambiguous. V lost 1 base and J 1 base, leaving 4 bases between the germline ends. CDR1 is SGHVS and CDR2 is FNYEAQ in the germline V gene. CDR3 length equals 13 residues. The CDR3 here is CASSLDRNTEAFF. In DNA form, the CDR3 reads TGTGCCAGCAGCTTAGACAGGAACACTGAAGCTTTCTTT.

V usage is TRBV7-9 and J usage is TRBJ2-7; 13 nucleotides match TRBD2. CDR1 is SEHNR, CDR2 FQNEAQ, per germline (reference sequence). J lost 1 base, V lost 1 base, and 7 bases had no gene match. CDR3 length: 18 amino acids. DNA of the CDR3: TGTGCCAGCAGCTTAGTGGGACTAGCGGGGCGCTCTTCCTACGAGCAGTACTTC. The encoded protein is CASSLVGLAGRSSYEQYF.

The chain has TRBV7-9 and TRBJ1-3, with 7 bases fitting TRBD1. The CDR3 runs to 16 residues. Trimming cost V 0 bases and J 2 bases; bases outside gene matches: 4. The germline gives CDR1 SEHNR, CDR2 FQNEAQ (reference sequence). This chain's CDR3 is CASSLAAGGAGNTIYF. The CDR3 region has the DNA TGTGCCAGCAGCTTAGCTGCAGGGGGTGCTGGAAACACCATATATTTT.

The chain uses TRBV7-9 and TRBJ1-4, with D possibly being TRBD1 (5 bases). Germline V gives CDR1 SEHNR, CDR2 FQNEAQ (reference sequence). This CDR3 contains 15 residues. V gave up 2 bases and J gave up 8 bases, with 15 bases separating them. The CDR3 bases are TGTGCCAGCAGCTTAACAGACAGCTTACGGGAAAAACTGTTTTTT. Its translation is CASSLTDSLREKLFF.

V gene TRBV5-4 combines with J gene TRBJ2-5; 7 bases are shared with TRBD1. The junction had 13 bases not matched to a gene; V was cut back by 0 bases and J by 2 bases. CDR3 length: 18 residues. CDR1 is SGHNT, CDR2 YYREEE, per germline (reference sequence). Here the CDR3 reads CASSLVPSRDSVQETQYF. CDR3 sequence (DNA): TGTGCCAGCAGCTTGGTTCCCAGCCGGGACAGCGTACAAGAGACCCAGTACTTC.

J is TRBJ1-1 and V is TRBV4-3; 9 bases are a match to TRBD1. Trimming at V came to 5 bases and at J to 1 base, leaving 2 bases not matched to a gene. CDR3 length: 14 residues. Germline CDR1 LGHNA, CDR2 YSLEER. The CDR3 DNA follows: TGCGCCAGCAGCAAGACAGGGGGGAACACTGAAGCTTTCTTT. This gives the protein CASSKTGGNTEAFF.

This chain uses TRBV6-5 with TRBJ1-1; TRBD1 might be the D (6 bases). This CDR3 is 13 amino acids long. The germline gives CDR1 MNHEY, CDR2 SVGAGI. V dropped 11 bases and J dropped 6 bases, with 19 bases sitting between them. CDR3 nucleotides: TGTGCCCGCGGGGGGCGGGGGTTGTCTGAAGCTTTCTTT. This gives the protein CARGGRGLSEAFF.

This clone has just one count. The rearrangement uses TRBV19 and TRBJ1-1; D unclear. This CDR3 is 15 amino acids long. Germline V gene sequence: CDR1 LNHDA, CDR2 SQIVND (reference sequence). V shed 5 bases and J shed 1 base, with 14 bases lying between them. The CDR3 nucleotides read TGTGCCAGTAGTGTCCTCGGGAACCCGAACACTGAAGCTTTCTTT. This sequence encodes CASSVLGNPNTEAFF.

The rearrangement links TRBV7-2 to TRBJ2-3; 9 bases are a match to TRBD2. This CDR3 spans 18 amino acids. Germline lookup yields CDR1 SGHTA and CDR2 FQGNSA. V was pared by 2 bases and J by 1 base, with 10 bases of the junction left unmatched. The CDR3 region has the DNA TGTGCCAGCAGCTTAACCGCTAGCGGGGTATACCGCACAGATACGCAGTATTTT. Amino acid sequence: CASSLTASGVYRTDTQYF.

V is TRBV5-1 and J is TRBJ2-2, with D maybe TRBD2 (6 bases). V lost 4 bases to trimming and J lost 2 bases, with 12 bases between them. Germline V gene sequence: CDR1 SGHRS, CDR2 YFSETQ. CDR3 size: 15 residues. CDR3: CASSQGGQNTGELFF. The CDR3 coding sequence is TGCGCCAGCAGCCAGGGAGGCCAAAACACCGGGGAGCTGTTTTTT. The complete variable domain, with remaining parts taken from reference TRBV5-1 and TRBJ2-2, reads KAGVTQTPRYLIKTRGQQVTLSCSPISGHRSVSWYQQTPGQGLQFLFEYFSETQRNKGNFPGRFSGRQFSNSRSEMNVSTLELGDSALYLCASSQGGQNTGELFFGEGSRLTVL.

The rearrangement joins TRBV2 to TRBJ1-4; the match to TRBD1 covers 8 bases. The CDR3 consists of 13 residues. V trimming: 8 bases; J trimming: 4 bases; junction bases outside the gene matches: 3. Germline V CDR1 and CDR2: SNHLY, FYNNEI. The CDR3 nucleotides read TGTGCCAGCCGGGGACAGGTTAATGAAAAACTGTTTTTT. Translation: CASRGQVNEKLFF.

In the case of this clone: No conserved phenylalanine or tryptophan ends this CDR3, so it is likely a read error. The limits of the CDR3 on the DNA are not certain, so only TCRdb's listed CDR3 is given. The chain links TRBV1 to TRBJ2-7; whether TRBD1, the table's D call, matches the DNA was not checked. TRBV1 corresponds to a pseudogene. The CDR3 region is 8 residues in length, termini included. CDR3 region: CTSSKDRH.

The V gene is TRBV21-1, the J gene TRBJ2-5; TRBD1, the table's D call, lacks a check against the DNA. TRBV21-1 is given as a pseudogene. The CDR3 consists of 17 residues. The CDR3 loop reads CASTNGQGPRPGETQYF. CDR3 in DNA: TGTGCCAGCACAAACGGACAGGGTCCGCGGCCCGGGGAGACCCAGTACTTC.

This clone has a handful of counts. The V call is TRBV10-1, the J call TRBJ1-2, with D tentatively TRBD1 (5 bases). This CDR3 is built from 13 residues. The ends were cut back, 5 bases at V and 6 bases at J, with 13 bases in the middle. Germline V lookup: CDR1 WNHNN, CDR2 SYGVQD (reference sequence). CDR3 nucleotide sequence: TGCGCCAGCAGTTCCCGACAGAGTCATGGCTACACCTTC. Translated: CASSSRQSHGYTF.

The chain employs TRBV7-8 and TRBJ2-5, with 12 bases matching TRBD2. Trimming took 5 bases from V and 13 from J; bases not matched to a gene: 8. This CDR3 comprises 13 residues. Germline CDR1 SGHVS, CDR2 FQNEAQ. In DNA form, the CDR3 reads TGTGCCAGCAGCCCTCGACTAGCGGGGGCCCCGTACTTC. It is translated as CASSPRLAGAPYF.